One and the same sample provided the 20 T cell receptor beta chains below, sequenced in a study of beta chain features in type 1 diabetes. Every bit of the isolated RNA underwent reverse transcription, so sequencing read expressed TCRB transcripts. Clones were read by immunoSEQ multiplex PCR, and TCRdb kept only the in-frame ones, dropping some. This table holds hundreds of thousands of clones, 11% to 15% found once. The specimen was naive CD4+ T cells from blood. These TCRs come from a woman aged 40 to 55 in good health.

This clone has more than one count but fewer than ten. The V and J genes are TRBV6-4 and TRBJ2-1; D is possibly TRBD1 (5 bases). The germline V gene has CDR1 MRHNA and CDR2 SNTAGT. This CDR3 spans 15 amino acids. Trimming took 2 bases from V and 7 from J, leaving 15 bases between them. CDR3 in amino acids: CASSDGQGRSNEQFF. CDR3 nucleotide sequence: TGTGCCAGCAGTGACGGGCAGGGTCGTTCAAATGAGCAGTTCTTC.

Only a few counts were recorded for this clone. The chain has TRBV2 and TRBJ1-1; tentatively, D is TRBD1 (6 bases). Germline CDR1 reads SNHLY; CDR2 reads FYNNEI. Trimming removed 8 bases from V and 5 bases from J, with 15 bases in between. This CDR3 has 13 amino acids. In DNA, the CDR3 is TGTGCCAGCCCGATAGGGGGATTAACTGAAGCTTTCTTT. This gives the protein CASPIGGLTEAFF.

This rearrangement joins TRBV5-1 to TRBJ2-5; TRBD1 matches at 10 bases. Unmatched junction bases numbered 7, after V lost 4 bases and J lost 4 bases. This CDR3 comprises 15 residues. Germline CDR1 SGHRS, CDR2 YFSETQ. For the CDR3, the DNA is TGCGCCAGCAGCGGGGGACAGGGGCCGGGAGAGACCCAGTACTTC. Its translation: CASSGGQGPGETQYF.

A few counts support this clone. The chain links TRBV7-9 to TRBJ2-1, with TRBD2 identical over 11 bases. Trimming at V came to 4 bases and at J to 6 bases, leaving 5 bases not matched to a gene. Germline loops: CDR1 SEHNR, CDR2 FQNEAQ (reference sequence). The CDR3 sequence is 15 residues long. CDR3 bases: TGTGCCAGCAGCTCGGGACTAGCGGACTTCAATGAGCAGTTCTTC. Encoded protein: CASSSGLADFNEQFF.

The sample holds a few counts of this clone. V and J are TRBV25-1 and TRBJ1-2, with no clear D. Looked up from germline, CDR1 is MGHDK and CDR2 is SYGVNS. The CDR3 has 13 residues. The germline V and J ends were trimmed by 5 bases and 7 bases, with 14 bases remaining between them. The CDR3 DNA reads TGTGCCAGCAGTATCGCGGTCTCTATTGGCTACACCTTC. It yields the protein CASSIAVSIGYTF.

The chain joins TRBV12-5 to TRBJ1-1, with D unresolved. Germline V gene data show CDR1 as LGHNT and CDR2 as FRNRAP. This CDR3 contains 14 residues. Deletions cut 0 bases from V and 4 bases from J, with 9 bases between. In DNA form, the CDR3 reads TGTGCTAGTGGTTTGGTACCAGATCGCACTGAAGCTTTCTTT. Amino acid sequence: CASGLVPDRTEAFF.

The gene calls are TRBV5-6 and TRBJ2-1; TRBD1 matches 12 bases. Germline V gene sequence: CDR1 SGHDT, CDR2 YYEEEE. The CDR3 spans 15 residues. Trimming cost V 1 base and J 9 bases; bases outside gene matches: 5. CDR3 in amino acids: CASSLQGQGAGEQFF. CDR3 bases: TGTGCCAGCAGCTTGCAGGGACAGGGGGCTGGTGAGCAGTTCTTC.

This clone was recorded a few times. The V and J genes are TRBV5-4 and TRBJ1-1, with a possible D match to TRBD1 (5 bases). Trimming removed 4 bases from V and 2 bases from J, with 18 bases in between. The length of the CDR3 is 16 residues. Looked up from germline, CDR1 is SGHNT and CDR2 is YYREEE (reference sequence). CDR3 nucleotide sequence: TGTGCCAGCAGCCAGGACCCCTGGGGCAGAAACACTGAAGCTTTCTTT. Translating it yields CASSQDPWGRNTEAFF. Full variable domain (remainder filled in from reference TRBV5-4 and TRBJ1-1): ETGVTQSPTHLIKTRGQQVTLRCSSQSGHNTVSWYQQALGQGPQFIFQYYREEENGRGNFPPRFSGLQFPNYSSELNVNALELDDSALYLCASSQDPWGRNTEAFFGQGTRLTVV.

A few counts support this clone. J is TRBJ2-5 and V is TRBV4-3, with TRBD2 matching over 8 bases. CDR1 and CDR2 from the germline V gene are LGHNA and YSLEER. V dropped 2 bases and J dropped 4; count of bases not matched to a gene: 6. CDR3 length: 15 residues. In nucleotides, the CDR3 is TGCGCCAGCAGCCAACTGGGACTAGGGAGAGAGACCCAGTACTTC. Encoded protein: CASSQLGLGRETQYF.

This clone was found a few times. The V gene is TRBV7-2, the J gene TRBJ1-1; D perhaps matches TRBD1 (6 bases). Trimming took off 10 bases at V and 1 base at J, with 19 bases between the two ends. Germline loops: CDR1 SGHTA, CDR2 FQGNSA. This CDR3 comprises 15 residues. For the CDR3, the DNA is TGTGCCACAAGACAGGCATTGGGGACGAACACTGAAGCTTTCTTT. It encodes CATRQALGTNTEAFF.

This clone was detected only once. V is TRBV5-5 and J is TRBJ1-1, with D tentatively TRBD1 (6 bases). The germline V and J ends were trimmed by 6 bases and 0 bases, with 15 bases remaining between them. The germline CDR1 and CDR2 sequences are SGHKS and YYEKEE (reference sequence). The CDR3 has 15 residues. This CDR3 is CASTALTGLNTEAFF. CDR3 DNA: TGTGCCAGCACCGCCCTTACAGGGTTGAACACTGAAGCTTTCTTT. Variable domain in full (rest from reference TRBV5-5 and TRBJ1-1): DAGVTQSPTHLIKTRGQQVTLRCSPISGHKSVSWYQQVLGQGPQFIFQYYEKEERGRGNFPDRFSARQFPNYSSELNVNALLLGDSALYLCASTALTGLNTEAFFGQGTRLTVV.

The rearrangement uses TRBV11-2 and TRBJ2-2, with D tentatively TRBD2 (5 bases). The V and J ends lost 1 base and 5 bases respectively, with 5 bases between them. Germline-derived CDR1 and CDR2 are SGHAT and FQNNGV. The CDR3 consists of 13 residues. The CDR3 coding sequence is TGTGCCAGCAGCTTAGGAGGGACCGGGGAGCTGTTTTTT. Translating gives CASSLGGTGELFF. Full variable domain (outside the CDR3, taken from reference TRBV11-2 and TRBJ2-2): EAGVAQSPRYKIIEKRQSVAFWCNPISGHATLYWYQQILGQGPKLLIQFQNNGVVDDSQLPKDRFSAERLKGVDSTLKIQPAKLEDSAVYLCASSLGGTGELFFGEGSRLTVL.

V and J are TRBV9 and TRBJ2-7; TRBD1 matches 8 bases. The CDR3 is made up of 14 amino acids. Per germline, CDR1 SGDLS and CDR2 YYNGEE. Trimming cost V 0 bases and J 3 bases; bases outside gene matches: 2. The CDR3 region is CASSVAQGDYEQYF. Here the CDR3 DNA reads TGTGCCAGCAGCGTAGCACAGGGGGACTACGAGCAGTACTTC. Full variable domain (rest looked up from reference TRBV9 and TRBJ2-7): DSGVTQTPKHLITATGQRVTLRCSPRSGDLSVYWYQQSLDQGLQFLIQYYNGEERAKGNILERFSAQQFPDLHSELNLSSLELGDSALYFCASSVAQGDYEQYFGPGTRLTVT.

This clone appeared a few times. The rearrangement joins TRBV5-1 to TRBJ1-5, with 12 bases identical to TRBD1. Losses at the gene ends were 4 bases for V and 8 bases for J; bases not matched to a gene: 10. CDR1 and CDR2 from the germline V gene are SGHRS and YFSETQ. This CDR3 spans 16 amino acids. The CDR3 DNA reads as TGCGCCAGCAGCGCCCCCGGGACAGGGGGCTCGAAGCCCCAGCATTTT. Protein: CASSAPGTGGSKPQHF.

There are a few counts of this clone. This rearrangement joins TRBV12-5 to TRBJ2-7; D ambiguous. The CDR3 is 14 residues long. Germline V gene lookup returns CDR1 LGHNT and CDR2 FRNRAP. Trimming took 3 bases from V and 3 from J, leaving 12 bases between them. Here the CDR3 DNA reads TGTGCTAGTGGTTTTGGGCAGTCCTACTACGAGCAGTACTTC. Protein: CASGFGQSYYEQYF.

The chain recombines TRBV6-5 with TRBJ1-1; unclear D gene. CDR1 and CDR2 from the germline V gene are MNHEY and SVGAGI. The CDR3 runs to 15 residues. V was clipped by 6 bases and J by 0 bases, with 14 bases between them. In DNA, the CDR3 is TGTGCCAGCAGCTCCCCTGCAGGCGTGAACACTGAAGCTTTCTTT. This translates into CASSSPAGVNTEAFF.

The rearrangement joins TRBV7-2 to TRBJ2-3; the match to TRBD2 covers 8 bases. CDR1 and CDR2 (germline): SGHTA, FQGNSA. CDR3 length: 12 amino acids. V gave up 3 bases and J gave up 14 bases; unmatched junction bases: 7. The CDR3 region is CASSFERGFGYF. The CDR3 DNA sequence: TGTGCCAGCAGCTTCGAGCGGGGGTTCGGGTATTTT.

This clone was detected only a few times. The rearrangement joins TRBV9 to TRBJ1-2, with D unresolved. V was clipped by 2 bases and J by 6 bases, with 17 bases between them. Germline CDR1 is SGDLS and CDR2 is YYNGEE. The CDR3 has 15 residues. The DNA for the CDR3 is TGTGCCAGCAGCGTCTACAGCGGGATAGGGAATGGCTACACCTTC. Its translation is CASSVYSGIGNGYTF.

This clone was recorded many times. This chain joins TRBV29-1 and TRBJ1-2; the D is unclear. The CDR3 is 12 amino acids. Trimming took off 4 bases at V and 3 bases at J, with 9 bases between the two ends. Germline V gene data show CDR1 as SQVTM and CDR2 as ANQGSEA. The CDR3 protein is CSVGHPDYGYTF. Here the CDR3 DNA reads TGCAGCGTTGGACATCCAGACTATGGCTACACCTTC.

This chain uses TRBV9 with TRBJ2-3, with D perhaps matching TRBD1 (6 bases). The CDR3 loop spans 14 amino acids. Trimming shortened V by 2 bases and J by 4 bases, and 11 bases separated the two germline ends. The V gene's germline CDR1 is SGDLS and CDR2 YYNGEE. CDR3: CASSVGPGADTQYF. In nucleotides, the CDR3 is TGTGCCAGCAGCGTGGGCCCAGGGGCAGATACGCAGTATTTT.